This T cell receptor beta chain was recorded in a study of long-term antiretroviral therapy in people with HIV. Every specimen held between 1-10 million cryopreserved PBMC. These were thawed and washed before DNA extraction. Study-wide points: Controls exceeded HIV repertoires in CDR3 length range. Those clones which expanded before ART made up the dominant part of the repertoire at all time points.

Notes on this clone: Its antigen remains unknown.

The CDR3 spans 14 residues. The V gene lost 6 bases and the J gene lost 2 bases, with 11 bases spanning the gap. Per germline, CDR1 MDHEN and CDR2 SYDVKM. Version v3.0 of the immunoSEQ assay was performed at survey level. TCRdb's table, derived via immunoSEQ multiplex PCR, lists solely in-frame clones and lacks some. The data contain nearly 50,000 clones, around 80% of them seen just once; the ten biggest clones take up roughly 3.2%. The chain is built from TRBV28 and TRBJ1-3; TRBD1 might be the D (5 bases). The source was unsorted PBMCs, collected 0.8 years after starting antiretroviral therapy. The origin of this receptor is a woman younger than 35 with HIV. CDR3 residues: CASRTQEAGNTIYF. The CDR3 nucleotides read TGTGCCAGCAGAACACAGGAGGCTGGAAACACCATATATTTT. The entire variable domain, with the rest obtained from reference TRBV28 and TRBJ1-3, is as follows: DVKVTQSSRYLVKRTGEKVFLECVQDMDHENMFWYRQDPGLGLRLIYFSYDVKMKEKGDIPEGYSVSREKKERFSLILESASTNQTSMYLCASRTQEAGNTIYFGEGSWLTVV.